Below, 29 T cell receptor beta chains from the same sample are listed, as sequenced in a study of cytomegalovirus exposure and HLA in healthy donors. Amplification used 60 Vbeta primers and 13 Jbeta primers. TCRdb's copy holds only in-frame clones and misses some; the assay was immunoSEQ multiplex PCR. The sample data list approximately 120,000 clones. Sequencing was carried out using PBMCs. All receptors derive from a man aged 40-49 years in good health and CMV-seronegative.

This chain connects TRBV30 to TRBJ2-7, with TRBD2 identical over 9 bases. With V trimmed by 1 base and J by 2 bases, 12 bases remained unmatched. The CDR3 runs 17 residues. Germline V gene sequence: CDR1 GTSNPN, CDR2 SVGIG (reference sequence). This CDR3 is CAWSAPLAGAHAYEQYF. The DNA of the CDR3 is TGTGCCTGGAGTGCCCCCTTAGCGGGAGCCCACGCCTACGAGCAGTACTTC.

The chain uses TRBV5-4 and TRBJ1-4; maybe TRBD1 (5 bases). Germline CDR1 SGHNT, CDR2 YYREEE (reference sequence). This CDR3 has 17 amino acids. Trimming left V 0 bases short and J 0 bases short, with 12 bases between. In DNA, the CDR3 is TGTGCCAGCAGCTTGGGGTCAGGGAAAGCAACTAATGAAAAACTGTTTTTT. Amino acids: CASSLGSGKATNEKLFF.

CDR3 DNA sequence: TGTGCCGCGCGTTTCCCGGGGGGAGAGACCCAGTACTTC. Amino acid sequence: CAARFPGGETQYF. The rearrangement joins TRBV6-6 to TRBJ2-5; TRBD2 agrees at 7 bases. CDR3 length: 13 residues. Trimming removed 11 bases from V and 4 bases from J; junction bases left unmatched: 10. Germline V gene lookup returns CDR1 MNHNY and CDR2 SVGAGI (reference sequence).

The chain uses TRBV15 and TRBJ1-2; tentative D call: TRBD1 (5 bases). Trimming cost V 2 bases and J 8 bases, with 18 bases left between them. The length of the CDR3 is 15 residues. Looked up from germline, CDR1 is LNHNV and CDR2 is YYDKDF (reference sequence). CDR3: CATSRHAGGVGGYTF. CDR3 in DNA: TGTGCCACCAGCAGACACGCCGGGGGGGTAGGGGGCTACACCTTC.

This chain uses TRBV6-5 with TRBJ2-1; D is perhaps TRBD2 (5 bases). The V gene lost 5 bases and the J gene lost 7 bases, with 12 bases spanning the gap. This CDR3 is built from 13 residues. Germline V gene sequence: CDR1 MNHEY, CDR2 SVGAGI. CDR3 region: CASSRVAWNEQFF. The CDR3 bases are TGTGCCAGCAGTCGGGTAGCGTGGAATGAGCAGTTCTTC.

The CDR3 sequence is CASSFDKSYEQYF. In nucleotides, the CDR3 is TGTGCCAGCAGCTTTGACAAATCCTACGAGCAGTACTTC. V is TRBV11-3 and J is TRBJ2-7; D gene unclear. Germline V gene sequence: CDR1 SGHNT, CDR2 YENEEA. V lost 3 bases to trimming and J lost 1 base, with 7 bases between them. The CDR3 covers 13 residues.

The rearrangement uses TRBV4-2 and TRBJ1-4, with TRBD1 as a possible D gene (6 bases). The germline gives CDR1 LGHNA, CDR2 YNFKEQ. The CDR3 is 16 residues long. V gave up 1 base and J gave up 5 bases, with 14 bases separating them. The CDR3: CASSQVRYRANEKLFF. The CDR3 DNA sequence: TGTGCCAGCAGCCAAGTACGTTACAGGGCGAATGAAAAACTGTTTTTT.

J is TRBJ2-7 and V is TRBV11-3, with a tentative D call TRBD2 (6 bases). CDR3 size: 15 residues. The germline V gene has CDR1 SGHNT and CDR2 YENEEA. V lost 5 bases to trimming and J lost 3 bases, with 17 bases between them. CDR3 bases: TGTGCCAGCAGCCACAGGAGGGACTCATTCTACGAGCAGTACTTC. Its protein product is CASSHRRDSFYEQYF.

CDR3 DNA sequence: TGTGCCAGCAGTATTGGGACAGCTGCTAGCACAGATACGCAGTATTTT. Amino acid sequence: CASSIGTAASTDTQYF. J is TRBJ2-3 and V is TRBV28; TRBD1 matches 7 bases. The CDR3 consists of 16 residues. V was pared by 5 bases and J by 0 bases, with 8 bases of the junction left unmatched. Germline CDR1 MDHEN, CDR2 SYDVKM.

The V call is TRBV6-1, the J call TRBJ2-7, with 8 bases identical to TRBD1. V shed 0 bases and J 4 bases; nucleotides not matched to a gene: 5. The CDR3 runs to 15 residues. The germline V gene has CDR1 MNHNS and CDR2 SASEGT. For the CDR3, the DNA is TGTGCCAGCAGTGAAGCGGGGGACAGGTTTTACGAGCAGTACTTC. It translates to CASSEAGDRFYEQYF.

The chain couples TRBV7-2 to TRBJ2-1, with 8 bases lining up with TRBD2. J was trimmed by 0 bases and V by 3 bases; bases with no gene match: 1. CDR1 SGHTA and CDR2 FQGNSA come from the germline V gene. This CDR3 has 15 residues. CDR3 DNA: TGTGCCAGCAGCTTTAGCGGGAACTCCTACAATGAGCAGTTCTTC. Protein product: CASSFSGNSYNEQFF.

This rearrangement joins TRBV6-5 to TRBJ2-1; TRBD1 agrees at 7 bases. This CDR3 contains 13 residues. Germline-derived CDR1 and CDR2 are MNHEY and SVGAGI. V was pared by 9 bases and J by 5 bases, with 7 bases of the junction left unmatched. The DNA of the CDR3 is TGTGCCAGTAAGAGGGACAGAAACAATGAGCAGTTCTTC. Protein: CASKRDRNNEQFF.

V is TRBV27 and J is TRBJ2-7; 8 nucleotides match TRBD2. Losses at the gene ends were 8 bases for V and 0 bases for J; bases not matched to a gene: 6. CDR1 is MNHEY and CDR2 is SMNVEV in the germline V gene (reference sequence). The CDR3 totals 14 residues. CDR3 coding DNA: TGTGCCAGCTCTCGGGAGGGGAGCTCCTACGAGCAGTACTTC. Translating gives CASSREGSSYEQYF.

V is TRBV5-1 and J is TRBJ2-1, with 12 bases aligning to TRBD2. Germline V gives CDR1 SGHRS, CDR2 YFSETQ. Losses at the gene ends were 0 bases for V and 10 bases for J; bases not matched to a gene: 8. The CDR3 has 16 residues. CDR3 protein: CASSLAEGLAGPEQFF. CDR3 nucleotide sequence: TGCGCCAGCAGCTTGGCCGAGGGACTAGCGGGCCCCGAGCAGTTCTTC. Based on the CDR3 plus reference TRBV5-1 and TRBJ2-1, the full variable domain is KAGVTQTPRYLIKTRGQQVTLSCSPISGHRSVSWYQQTPGQGLQFLFEYFSETQRNKGNFPGRFSGRQFSNSRSEMNVSTLELGDSALYLCASSLAEGLAGPEQFFGPGTRLTVL.

The chain has TRBV5-1 and TRBJ2-7; 15 nucleotides match TRBD2. Germline CDR1 reads SGHRS; CDR2 reads YFSETQ. The CDR3 runs 17 residues. With V trimmed by 3 bases and J by 2 bases, 6 bases remained unmatched. CDR3: CASSSGGLAGGAYEQYF. The CDR3 DNA reads as TGCGCCAGCAGCTCAGGAGGACTAGCGGGAGGGGCCTACGAGCAGTACTTC.

The chain recombines TRBV7-8 with TRBJ2-7; tentative D call: TRBD1 (6 bases). With 5 bases removed from V and 5 bases from J, the gap between germline ends came to 13 bases. CDR3 length equals 13 residues. Germline CDR1 SGHVS, CDR2 FQNEAQ. The CDR3 DNA reads TGTGCCAGCAGCCAGGGGCAGGTCGACGAGCAGTACTTC. Protein product: CASSQGQVDEQYF.

The V call is TRBV6-6, the J call TRBJ2-7, with 7 bases fitting TRBD2. This CDR3 is 14 amino acids long. The V and J ends lost 10 bases and 4 bases, in that order; junction bases with no gene match: 13. Germline loops: CDR1 MNHNY, CDR2 SVGAGI (reference sequence). The CDR3 DNA is TGTGCCACTGGGCTAGCGGAATCCCTTTACGAGCAGTACTTC. Translated: CATGLAESLYEQYF.

This rearrangement joins TRBV7-2 to TRBJ2-3, with TRBD1 matching 7 bases. The CDR3 length is 14 residues. V trimming: 4 bases; J trimming: 4 bases; junction bases outside the gene matches: 5. Germline V gene data show CDR1 as SGHTA and CDR2 as FQGNSA. Here the CDR3 reads CASSSGTAPDTQYF. The DNA of the CDR3 is TGTGCCAGCAGCTCTGGGACAGCTCCAGATACGCAGTATTTT.

The chain combines TRBV7-2 with TRBJ1-5; D uncertain. The germline V and J ends were trimmed by 1 base and 8 bases, with 15 bases remaining between them. Germline loops: CDR1 SGHTA, CDR2 FQGNSA. The CDR3 totals 15 residues. This CDR3 reads CASSLGANRRKPQHF. The CDR3 DNA reads as TGTGCCAGCAGCTTAGGGGCCAACCGAAGGAAGCCCCAGCATTTT.

The V call is TRBV4-1, the J call TRBJ2-7; 8 nucleotides match TRBD2. The CDR3 totals 15 residues. CDR1 and CDR2 (germline): MGHRA, YSYEKL. Trimming cost V 1 base and J 4 bases; bases outside gene matches: 6. CDR3 sequence reads: CASSQVRGGGYEQYF. CDR3 nucleotides: TGCGCCAGCAGCCAAGTCCGGGGGGGAGGTTACGAGCAGTACTTC.

The V gene is TRBV6-1, the J gene TRBJ2-1; TRBD1 agrees at 9 bases. Germline CDR1 reads MNHNS; CDR2 reads SASEGT. The CDR3 has 14 residues. V lost 6 bases to trimming and J lost 6 bases; unmatched junction nucleotides: 6. DNA for the CDR3: TGTGCCAGCAGCGCGGACAGGGGATCCAATGAGCAGTTCTTC. Its translation is CASSADRGSNEQFF.

V gene TRBV7-8 combines with J gene TRBJ2-4, with TRBD1 matching over 8 bases. Looked up from germline, CDR1 is SGHVS and CDR2 is FQNEAQ. Germline trimming cut 5 bases from V and 0 bases from J; bases unmatched to any gene: 6. CDR3 length: 16 residues. DNA of the CDR3: TGTGCCAGCAGCCTAACAGGGGGTTTAGCCAAAAACATTCAGTACTTC. Protein sequence: CASSLTGGLAKNIQYF.

The chain is built from TRBV5-1 and TRBJ2-1; 14 positions agree with TRBD2. The trim removed 2 bases at V and 6 bases at J, leaving 4 bases unmatched. CDR3 length equals 16 residues. CDR1 and CDR2 from the germline V gene are SGHRS and YFSETQ. CDR3 in amino acids: CASSFGTSGSFNEQFF. CDR3 sequence (DNA): TGCGCCAGCAGCTTCGGGACTAGCGGGAGTTTCAATGAGCAGTTCTTC.

The chain links TRBV6-1 to TRBJ2-6, with 10 positions matching TRBD2. The CDR3 consists of 16 residues. The V and J ends lost 4 bases and 3 bases, in that order; junction bases with no gene match: 3. The V gene's germline CDR1 is MNHNS and CDR2 SASEGT. The CDR3 protein is CASSALAGVGANVLTF. The DNA for the CDR3 is TGTGCCAGCAGTGCCCTAGCGGGAGTTGGGGCCAACGTCCTGACTTTC.

The rearrangement uses TRBV2 and TRBJ1-1; 7 positions match TRBD1. V shed 6 bases and J 1 base; nucleotides not matched to a gene: 8. Germline loops: CDR1 SNHLY, CDR2 FYNNEI. The CDR3 extends over 15 amino acids. The CDR3: CASSRQGKGNTEAFF. In DNA form, the CDR3 reads TGTGCCAGCAGCAGACAGGGAAAAGGGAACACTGAAGCTTTCTTT.

The CDR3 loop reads CASSTGEGSGGDTQYF. CDR3 in DNA: TGTGCCAGCAGCACCGGGGAAGGATCGGGGGGAGATACGCAGTATTTT. The V call is TRBV11-3, the J call TRBJ2-3; 7 bases match TRBD2. Germline V gene data show CDR1 as SGHNT and CDR2 as YENEEA. Trimming removed 5 bases from V and 5 bases from J; junction bases left unmatched: 13. The CDR3 has 16 amino acids.

The chain joins TRBV5-1 to TRBJ2-7; TRBD1 matches at 7 bases. V dropped 0 bases and J dropped 3; count of bases not matched to a gene: 6. Germline assignment: CDR1 SGHRS and CDR2 YFSETQ. The CDR3 extends over 15 amino acids. CDR3 residues: CASSLEGAGIYEQYF. DNA for the CDR3: TGCGCCAGCAGCTTGGAGGGGGCAGGGATCTACGAGCAGTACTTC.

The CDR3 nucleotides are TGTGCCAGCTCACCACCTAGCGGCCTATCCTCTGGGGCCAACGTCCTGACTTTC. It yields the protein CASSPPSGLSSGANVLTF. The chain joins TRBV18 to TRBJ2-6; tentative D call: TRBD2 (6 bases). Germline CDR1 KGHSH, CDR2 LQKENI. The CDR3 totals 18 residues. V was trimmed by 0 bases and J by 0 bases, leaving 12 bases between them.

This chain joins TRBV7-2 and TRBJ2-7; 12 nucleotides line up with TRBD2. Germline V CDR1 and CDR2: SGHTA, FQGNSA. This CDR3 spans 14 amino acids. The J segment lost 4 bases and the V segment lost 5 bases, leaving 3 bases of the junction unmatched. The CDR3, as DNA: TGTGCCAGCAGCCTACTAGCGGGAGGATACGAGCAGTACTTC. Amino acids: CASSLLAGGYEQYF.